This record covers a single TCR beta chain. Its antigen is undetermined. This sample stems from a study of cytomegalovirus exposure and HLA in healthy donors. Germline CDR1 reads PRHDT; CDR2 reads FYEKMQ (reference sequence). V was clipped by 6 bases and J by 3 bases, with 8 bases between them. CDR3 length: 13 residues. 13 Jbeta primers and 60 Vbeta primers were used for the PCR. This table comes from immunoSEQ multiplex PCR, and its TCRdb copy is limited to in-frame clones, with some not included. The top ten clones hold under 3.5% of a sample with about 130,000 clones, approximately 75% of them seen once. Study results and limitations: Another analysis was done later, and it associated roughly 15,000 TCR beta sequences with HLA alleles at 0.05 false discovery rate. Later analysis demonstrated an association between a missense DCLRE1C variant and TCR beta V- and J-gene trimming. Productive status was seen about 90% or about 30% of the time for most TCR beta V segments in an earlier analysis.

The gene calls are TRBV13 and TRBJ2-2; D uncertain. Sequences were obtained from PBMCs. This TCR was recovered from a woman aged 50 to 60 in good health and CMV-seronegative. CDR3 in amino acids: CASRLKDTGELFF. Written as DNA, the CDR3 is TGTGCCAGCAGACTAAAGGACACCGGGGAGCTGTTTTTT.